The next 27 T cell receptor beta chains were all read from a single sample in a study of shared clonotypes between healthy human individuals. TCRdb keeps only in-frame clones here, not all; method: immunoSEQ multiplex PCR. Of 2 million or so clones detected, 95% appear once; the ten largest clones hold 0.1% to 0.15%. Input material: naive CD4+ T cells sorted from blood. The subset denotes: CD45RA+ positively selected. Every receptor here comes from a young man in good health.

The rearrangement joins TRBV5-1 to TRBJ2-3; 9 nucleotides align to TRBD1. The V gene's germline CDR1 is SGHRS and CDR2 YFSETQ. Germline trimming cut 5 bases from V and 6 bases from J; bases unmatched to any gene: 7. The CDR3 runs to 14 residues. CDR3: CASSQQGAKDTQYF. In DNA form, the CDR3 reads TGCGCCAGCAGTCAACAGGGGGCCAAGGATACGCAGTATTTT.

V and J are TRBV10-3 and TRBJ1-3; 11 bases are a match to TRBD1. CDR1 is ENHRY, CDR2 SYGVKD, per germline. The CDR3 is 15 residues long. J gave up 1 base and V 8 bases, and 4 bases lay outside the gene matches. CDR3 bases: TGTGCCATCCAGGGACAGGGGGGATCTGGAAACACCATATATTTT. Amino acids: CAIQGQGGSGNTIYF.

This chain joins TRBV6-5 and TRBJ2-1; tentatively, D is TRBD1 (6 bases). V shed 0 bases and J shed 12 bases, with 15 bases lying between them. CDR3 length: 14 residues. Germline loops: CDR1 MNHEY, CDR2 SVGAGI. CDR3 sequence reads: CASSYSPGVGGQFF. The DNA of the CDR3 is TGTGCCAGCAGTTACTCCCCAGGGGTTGGGGGGCAGTTCTTC.

The rearrangement joins TRBV5-1 to TRBJ2-2; D not resolved. Germline V gives CDR1 SGHRS, CDR2 YFSETQ. Trimming stripped 1 base from V and 6 bases from J, with 4 bases between. This CDR3 spans 12 amino acids. CDR3 amino acids: CASSLMPGELFF. CDR3 DNA: TGCGCCAGCAGCTTGATGCCCGGGGAGCTGTTTTTT.

This chain joins TRBV10-3 and TRBJ2-1; a possible D gene is TRBD1 (5 bases). Germline V CDR1 and CDR2: ENHRY, SYGVKD. This CDR3 contains 11 residues. V gave up 8 bases and J gave up 10 bases, with 12 bases separating them. CDR3 sequence: CAIHEGAEQFF. For the CDR3, the DNA is TGTGCCATCCATGAAGGGGCCGAGCAGTTCTTC.

The V gene is TRBV28, the J gene TRBJ1-5; no definite D call. Trimming removed 3 bases at V and 3 bases at J, with 18 bases between. Germline loops: CDR1 MDHEN, CDR2 SYDVKM. The CDR3 consists of 17 residues. CDR3 sequence reads: CASSLGQGRGPNQPQHF. CDR3 nucleotides: TGTGCCAGCAGTTTGGGCCAAGGGAGAGGGCCCAATCAGCCCCAGCATTTT.

The chain carries TRBV30 and TRBJ2-4; no reliable D call. The V end was cut by 2 bases, the J end by 6 bases, with 14 bases between. Per the germline V gene, CDR1 is GTSNPN and CDR2 is SVGIG (reference sequence). The CDR3 is 14 residues long. Here the CDR3 DNA reads TGTGCCTGGAGTTCCTCTAACCCGGGAAACATTCAGTACTTC. This sequence encodes CAWSSSNPGNIQYF.

CDR3 region: CASSLSGLSYEQYF. Here the CDR3 DNA reads TGCGCCAGCAGCTTGTCAGGACTCTCCTACGAGCAGTACTTC. The chain employs TRBV5-1 and TRBJ2-7; tentative D call: TRBD2 (5 bases). The V gene lost 1 base and the J gene lost 0 bases, with 8 bases spanning the gap. The CDR3 totals 14 residues. Germline V gene lookup returns CDR1 SGHRS and CDR2 YFSETQ.

The chain joins TRBV28 to TRBJ2-5; 12 bases fit TRBD2. The germline gives CDR1 MDHEN, CDR2 SYDVKM. The CDR3 contains 15 residues. V lost 5 bases, J lost 2 bases, and 3 bases stayed unmatched. For the CDR3, the DNA is TGTGCCAGCAGTCCAACTAGCGGGGGGCAAGAGACCCAGTACTTC. It encodes CASSPTSGGQETQYF. Complete variable domain (other parts from reference TRBV28 and TRBJ2-5): DVKVTQSSRYLVKRTGEKVFLECVQDMDHENMFWYRQDPGLGLRLIYFSYDVKMKEKGDIPEGYSVSREKKERFSLILESASTNQTSMYLCASSPTSGGQETQYFGPGTRLLVL.

J is TRBJ2-2 and V is TRBV7-9; D is perhaps TRBD1 (5 bases). The CDR3 length is 18 residues. Germline V gives CDR1 SEHNR, CDR2 FQNEAQ (reference sequence). Trimming took 5 bases from V and 0 from J, leaving 19 bases between them. As DNA, the CDR3 is TGTGCCAGCAGCCCAGCGATGGGGCGGTGGACGAACACCGGGGAGCTGTTTTTT. Residues: CASSPAMGRWTNTGELFF.

This chain connects TRBV19 to TRBJ2-2; D may be TRBD2 (6 bases). Germline values: CDR1 LNHDA, CDR2 SQIVND (reference sequence). The CDR3 length is 14 residues. The ends were cut back, 8 bases at V and 5 bases at J, with 15 bases in the middle. The CDR3 sequence: CASRFRETTGELFF. CDR3 DNA: TGTGCCAGTCGGTTCCGGGAGACGACCGGGGAGCTGTTTTTT.

Note on this clone: Other DNA sequences in the same sample also yield this CDR3. The chain is built from TRBV2 and TRBJ1-3, with no clear D. Looked up from germline, CDR1 is SNHLY and CDR2 is FYNNEI. Between the trimmed V and J ends, which lost 4 bases and 1 base, there was a span of 11 bases. CDR3 length: 15 residues. The CDR3 bases are TGTGCCAGCAGTGTTGGGGAATTGTCTGGAAACACCATATATTTT. This gives the protein CASSVGELSGNTIYF.

This clone was counted a single time. The chain is built from TRBV7-3 and TRBJ1-2; unclear D gene. This CDR3 is built from 13 residues. V was cut by 5 bases and J by 8 bases, with 15 bases left in between. Germline V gene sequence: CDR1 SGHTA, CDR2 FQGTGA. CDR3 in amino acids: CASSPGSNGGYTF. As DNA, the CDR3 is TGTGCCAGCAGCCCGGGGTCAAATGGAGGCTACACCTTC.

Comments on this clone: The sample has other DNA sequences that encode this CDR3 too. The rearrangement uses TRBV6-6 and TRBJ2-3; 8 bases agree with TRBD2. The junction had 2 bases not matched to a gene; V was cut back by 5 bases and J by 1 base. Germline V gives CDR1 MNHNY, CDR2 SVGAGI (reference sequence). This CDR3 has 14 residues. The CDR3 region has the DNA TGTGCCAGCAGTCCAGCGGGGGGCACAGATACGCAGTATTTT. This sequence encodes CASSPAGGTDTQYF.

The V call is TRBV7-6, the J call TRBJ1-4; TRBD1 might be the D (5 bases). Germline CDR1 reads SGHVS; CDR2 reads FNYEAQ. The CDR3 has 16 amino acids. V lost 1 base, J lost 0 bases, and 9 bases lay in between. The chain's CDR3 is CASSLVSRATNEKLFF. The CDR3 DNA follows: TGTGCCAGCAGCTTAGTCTCCAGGGCAACTAATGAAAAACTGTTTTTT. Drawing the rest from reference TRBV7-6 and TRBJ1-4, the complete variable domain is GAGVSQSPRYKVTKRGQDVALRCDPISGHVSLYWYRQALGQGPEFLTYFNYEAQQDKSGLPNDRFSAERPEGSISTLTIQRTEQRDSAMYRCASSLVSRATNEKLFFGSGTQLSVL.

The V gene is TRBV5-1, the J gene TRBJ2-5; 7 nucleotides match TRBD1. Germline V lookup: CDR1 SGHRS, CDR2 YFSETQ. The CDR3 is 16 residues long. V dropped 1 base and J dropped 1; count of bases not matched to a gene: 7. Here the CDR3 DNA reads TGCGCCAGCAGCTTGCCCAGGGGGATACCCCAAGAGACCCAGTACTTC. Translating it yields CASSLPRGIPQETQYF.

The chain's CDR3 is CASSQAGLAGAYNEQFF. The CDR3 DNA reads as TGCGCCAGCAGCCAAGCCGGACTAGCGGGAGCCTACAATGAGCAGTTCTTC. The chain has TRBV4-3 and TRBJ2-1; 13 nucleotides align to TRBD2. Unmatched junction bases numbered 2, after V lost 1 base and J lost 2 bases. Germline V gene lookup returns CDR1 LGHNA and CDR2 YSLEER. The CDR3 has 17 amino acids.

The V gene is TRBV6-6, the J gene TRBJ1-1; D remains unclear. The CDR3 has 13 residues. V lost 2 bases and J lost 1, with 5 bases in between. CDR1 is MNHNY and CDR2 is SVGAGI in the germline V gene (reference sequence). The CDR3 reads CASSYETNTEAFF. CDR3 nucleotides: TGTGCCAGCAGTTACGAGACGAACACTGAAGCTTTCTTT.

The rearrangement links TRBV9 to TRBJ2-1, with 14 bases lining up with TRBD2. The CDR3 runs to 17 residues. Trimming removed 0 bases from V and 9 bases from J; junction bases left unmatched: 8. Per the germline V gene, CDR1 is SGDLS and CDR2 is YYNGEE. The CDR3 loop is CASSVDPTSGRVGEQFF. For the CDR3, the DNA is TGTGCCAGCAGCGTAGACCCGACTAGCGGGAGGGTTGGTGAGCAGTTCTTC.

The V gene is TRBV19, the J gene TRBJ1-2; no definite D call. CDR1 is LNHDA and CDR2 is SQIVND in the germline V gene (reference sequence). The CDR3 runs to 13 residues. With 6 bases removed from V and 2 bases from J, the gap between germline ends came to 10 bases. The CDR3 reads CASRLNRNYGYTF. In DNA form, the CDR3 reads TGTGCCAGTAGATTAAACCGGAACTATGGCTACACCTTC.

In the case of this clone: The same CDR3 also results from other DNA sequences found in this sample. The V call is TRBV2, the J call TRBJ1-2; D is ambiguous. V dropped 4 bases and J dropped 0 bases, with 6 bases sitting between them. Germline CDR1 reads SNHLY; CDR2 reads FYNNEI. CDR3 length: 13 residues. CDR3: CASSGSANYGYTF. CDR3 bases: TGTGCCAGCAGTGGAAGTGCTAACTATGGCTACACCTTC.

The chain is built from TRBV30 and TRBJ2-1, with 8 bases aligning to TRBD2. The CDR3 consists of 15 residues. V was pared by 4 bases and J by 7 bases, with 12 bases of the junction left unmatched. Germline-derived CDR1 and CDR2 are GTSNPN and SVGIG (reference sequence). CDR3 DNA sequence: TGTGCCTGGACTCGAGCAGCGGGAGCTAGGAATGAGCAGTTCTTC. Protein sequence: CAWTRAAGARNEQFF.

This rearrangement joins TRBV19 to TRBJ1-5; D is unresolved. Trimming removed 4 bases from V and 7 bases from J, with 14 bases in between. This CDR3 is 14 amino acids long. Germline CDR1 is LNHDA and CDR2 is SQIVND (reference sequence). The CDR3 reads CASSTGELRQPQHF. CDR3 nucleotide sequence: TGTGCCAGTAGTACCGGAGAACTGCGGCAGCCCCAGCATTTT.

The chain combines TRBV18 with TRBJ2-7, with D possibly being TRBD2 (5 bases). There are 13 residues in the CDR3. V gave up 4 bases and J gave up 4 bases, with 11 bases separating them. Germline loops: CDR1 KGHSH, CDR2 LQKENI. CDR3 bases: TGTGCCAGCTCACTCCCCGGGAATTACGAGCAGTACTTC. Translated: CASSLPGNYEQYF.

This clone was observed a single time. DNA for the CDR3: TGTGCCAGCAGCACCGGGACTAGGGTGACGCAGTACTTC. Residues: CASSTGTRVTQYF. The V and J genes are TRBV2 and TRBJ2-7, with 8 bases matching TRBD2. This CDR3 has 13 amino acids. Trimming removed 6 bases from V and 9 bases from J; junction bases left unmatched: 10. Germline values: CDR1 SNHLY, CDR2 FYNNEI.

On this clone itself: Other DNA sequences in the sample encode the same CDR3. The chain combines TRBV5-1 with TRBJ2-2; D unclear. V gave up 3 bases and J gave up 2 bases, with 5 bases separating them. CDR3 length: 13 residues. Germline V gene data show CDR1 as SGHRS and CDR2 as YFSETQ. CDR3 protein: CASSSSNTGELFF. The CDR3 nucleotides read TGCGCCAGCAGCTCGTCCAACACCGGGGAGCTGTTTTTT. Together with reference TRBV5-1 and TRBJ2-2, the CDR3 gives the full variable domain: KAGVTQTPRYLIKTRGQQVTLSCSPISGHRSVSWYQQTPGQGLQFLFEYFSETQRNKGNFPGRFSGRQFSNSRSEMNVSTLELGDSALYLCASSSSNTGELFFGEGSRLTVL.

This chain uses TRBV7-9 with TRBJ1-6, with 10 positions matching TRBD1. Germline V lookup: CDR1 SEHNR, CDR2 FQNEAQ (reference sequence). Germline trimming cut 5 bases from V and 10 bases from J; bases unmatched to any gene: 5. This CDR3 is 14 amino acids long. The CDR3 spells CASSVGQGESPLHF. CDR3 nucleotides: TGTGCCAGCAGCGTTGGACAGGGGGAGTCACCCCTCCACTTT.